The 21 T cell receptor beta chains presented below share a single source sample, sequenced in a study of OX40 agonist ivuxolimab in advanced cancers. The method was immunoSEQ multiplex PCR; TCRdb's version includes in-frame clones alone and lacks a portion of them. The table records around 67,000 clones, 80% of them present only once. The sample was CD4+ or CD8+ T cells sorted from blood, taken in a trial of the OX40 agonist ivuxolimab. Receptors originate from an adult with an advanced solid tumor such as melanoma, head and neck, liver or kidney cancer.

This sequence joins TRBV29-1 and TRBJ1-4; possibly TRBD1 for D (5 bases). There are 14 residues in the CDR3. Germline assignment: CDR1 SQVTM and CDR2 ANQGSEA. V was clipped by 7 bases and J by 2 bases, with 14 bases between them. The CDR3 DNA follows: TGCAGCGCTTCTCAGGGTTCTACTAATGAAAAACTGTTTTTT. Its protein is CSASQGSTNEKLFF.

The chain carries TRBV20-1 and TRBJ1-4; D is unresolved. CDR1 is DFQATT, CDR2 SNEGSKA, per germline (reference sequence). The CDR3 is 11 residues long. Between the trimmed V and J ends, which lost 6 bases and 5 bases, there was a span of 7 bases. The CDR3 loop is CSALGNEKLFF. The CDR3 coding sequence is TGCAGTGCCTTGGGAAATGAAAAACTGTTTTTT.

V gene TRBV11-2 combines with J gene TRBJ1-4; no reliable D call. The CDR3 sequence is 15 residues long. The germline V gene has CDR1 SGHAT and CDR2 FQNNGV. V shed 1 base and J shed 8 bases, with 14 bases lying between them. CDR3 sequence reads: CASSLGPSRKEKLFF. The CDR3 coding sequence is TGTGCCAGCAGCTTAGGTCCCAGCAGAAAGGAAAAACTGTTTTTT.

The chain has TRBV6-1 and TRBJ2-3, with D hard to call. With 1 base removed from V and 2 bases from J, the gap between germline ends came to 7 bases. CDR3 length: 14 amino acids. Looked up from germline, CDR1 is MNHNS and CDR2 is SASEGT. CDR3 coding DNA: TGTGCCAGCAGTGAAGGGCAGCTCACAGATACGCAGTATTTT. This gives the protein CASSEGQLTDTQYF.

The chain has TRBV6-5 and TRBJ2-1; 13 positions match TRBD2. The CDR3 covers 14 residues. Per germline, CDR1 MNHEY and CDR2 SVGAGI. The J segment lost 4 bases and the V segment lost 6 bases, leaving 0 bases of the junction unmatched. CDR3 DNA: TGTGCCAGCAGGGGACTAGCGGGGTACAATGAGCAGTTCTTC. Its protein is CASRGLAGYNEQFF.

This clone was counted between two and nine times. The V and J genes are TRBV2 and TRBJ1-5; D call uncertain. The CDR3 length is 13 residues. Trimming removed 6 bases from V and 7 bases from J, with 13 bases in between. Germline CDR1 SNHLY, CDR2 FYNNEI. In DNA form, the CDR3 reads TGTGCCAGCAGAGACGGGCTCAGGCAGCCCCAGCATTTT. Its protein is CASRDGLRQPQHF. Complete variable domain (other parts from reference TRBV2 and TRBJ1-5): EPEVTQTPSHQVTQMGQEVILRCVPISNHLYFYWYRQILGQKVEFLVSFYNNEISEKSEIFDDQFSVERPDGSNFTLKIRSTKLEDSAMYFCASRDGLRQPQHFGDGTRLSIL.

This clone was observed a handful of times. The gene calls are TRBV14 and TRBJ1-5; 7 positions agree with TRBD1. V was clipped by 4 bases and J by 9 bases; unmatched bases: 6. The CDR3 runs to 13 residues. Looked up from germline, CDR1 is SGHDN and CDR2 is FVKESK. The CDR3 spells CASSRTGQAPQHF. Here the CDR3 DNA reads TGTGCCAGCAGCCGGACAGGCCAGGCGCCCCAGCATTTT.

In nucleotides, the CDR3 is TGTGCCAGCCATCATCAGAGGACTAGCGGTCCATCTAGCACAGATACGCAGTATTTT. Translation: CASHHQRTSGPSSTDTQYF. The rearrangement joins TRBV2 to TRBJ2-3; 10 bases agree with TRBD2. CDR1 and CDR2 from the germline V gene are SNHLY and FYNNEI. The CDR3 consists of 19 residues. J was trimmed by 0 bases and V by 8 bases; bases with no gene match: 17.

CDR3 coding DNA: TGTGCCAGCTCATCGACTAGTGGGTCAGATACGCAGTATTTT. This gives the protein CASSSTSGSDTQYF. The chain links TRBV18 to TRBJ2-3; TRBD2 might be the D (6 bases). Trimming left V 5 bases short and J 4 bases short, with 13 bases between. The CDR3 loop spans 14 amino acids. CDR1 is KGHSH, CDR2 LQKENI, per germline.

The chain has TRBV5-1 and TRBJ1-2; weak D call: TRBD1 (6 bases). Trimming removed 4 bases at V and 4 bases at J, with 14 bases between. The CDR3 spans 14 residues. The V gene's germline CDR1 is SGHRS and CDR2 YFSETQ. CDR3 in amino acids: CASSPKGGGYGYTF. In nucleotides, the CDR3 is TGCGCCAGCAGCCCGAAGGGGGGCGGCTATGGCTACACCTTC.

This clone ranks as medium-sized. This rearrangement joins TRBV11-3 to TRBJ2-7; possible D gene TRBD1, 5 bases. This CDR3 is built from 15 residues. Germline V lookup: CDR1 SGHNT, CDR2 YENEEA. V was pared by 4 bases and J by 3 bases, with 16 bases between. The CDR3 DNA sequence: TGTGCCAGCAGCTACTCCTCCGACAGCGACTACGAGCAGTACTTC. It is translated as CASSYSSDSDYEQYF. The entire variable domain, with the rest obtained from reference TRBV11-3 and TRBJ2-7, is as follows: EAGVVQSPRYKIIEKKQPVAFWCNPISGHNTLYWYLQNLGQGPELLIRYENEEAVDDSQLPKDRFSAERLKGVDSTLKIQPAELGDSAVYLCASSYSSDSDYEQYFGPGTRLTVT.

The V gene is TRBV6-1, the J gene TRBJ1-1; no clear D gene. The CDR3 length is 13 residues. V lost 5 bases to trimming and J lost 0 bases, with 7 bases between them. Germline V CDR1 and CDR2: MNHNS, SASEGT. The CDR3 reads CASSTQMNTEAFF. The CDR3 DNA reads as TGTGCCAGCAGTACACAGATGAACACTGAAGCTTTCTTT.

This chain connects TRBV2 to TRBJ1-1; 8 bases line up with TRBD1. Germline loops: CDR1 SNHLY, CDR2 FYNNEI. The CDR3 is made up of 14 amino acids. Unmatched junction bases numbered 4, after V lost 6 bases and J lost 1 base. CDR3 sequence: CASSAGQGNTEAFF. The CDR3 DNA sequence: TGTGCCAGCAGCGCAGGACAGGGGAACACTGAAGCTTTCTTT.

Written as DNA, the CDR3 is TGTGCCAGCAGCTTAATAGGGGCCGGTAGCAATCAGCCCCAGCATTTT. It specifies CASSLIGAGSNQPQHF. The chain uses TRBV7-2 and TRBJ1-5; possible D gene TRBD1, 5 bases. CDR3 size: 16 residues. The germline V gene encodes CDR1 SGHTA and CDR2 FQGNSA. Trimming cost V 2 bases and J 0 bases, with 11 bases left between them.

V gene TRBV2 combines with J gene TRBJ2-7; D is unclear. Per germline, CDR1 SNHLY and CDR2 FYNNEI. With 8 bases removed from V and 2 bases from J, the gap between germline ends came to 10 bases. The CDR3 runs 12 residues. The CDR3 DNA reads TGTGCCAGCGGTGTCATCACCTACGAGCAGTACTTC. It codes for CASGVITYEQYF. The entire variable domain, with the rest obtained from reference TRBV2 and TRBJ2-7, is as follows: EPEVTQTPSHQVTQMGQEVILRCVPISNHLYFYWYRQILGQKVEFLVSFYNNEISEKSEIFDDQFSVERPDGSNFTLKIRSTKLEDSAMYFCASGVITYEQYFGPGTRLTVT.

This sequence joins TRBV30 and TRBJ1-3, with D perhaps matching TRBD1 (5 bases). Germline V gene sequence: CDR1 GTSNPN, CDR2 SVGIG (reference sequence). The CDR3 runs 20 residues. Trimming cost V 0 bases and J 0 bases, with 24 bases left between them. The CDR3: CAWSVGGLGTLRFSGNTIYF. CDR3 bases: TGTGCCTGGAGTGTGGGCGGGCTGGGGACGCTGAGATTCTCTGGAAACACCATATATTTT.

The V and J genes are TRBV19 and TRBJ2-2; 14 bases line up with TRBD2. The CDR3 extends over 15 amino acids. After removal of 10 bases from V and 4 bases from J, the junction contained 5 bases not matched to a gene. Germline lookup yields CDR1 LNHDA and CDR2 SQIVND (reference sequence). CDR3 amino acids: CATKGTSGGTGELFF. CDR3 sequence (DNA): TGTGCCACCAAAGGGACTAGCGGGGGCACCGGGGAGCTGTTTTTT.

The chain employs TRBV27 and TRBJ1-5, with D uncertain. Trimming removed 7 bases from V and 5 bases from J, with 15 bases in between. The CDR3 loop spans 14 amino acids. Looked up from germline, CDR1 is MNHEY and CDR2 is SMNVEV (reference sequence). The CDR3 nucleotides read TGTGCCAGCACCATCTGGGCGATGGATCAGCCCCAGCATTTT. As protein: CASTIWAMDQPQHF.

This clone appeared a single time. V gene TRBV6-1 combines with J gene TRBJ2-3, with 9 bases matching TRBD1. The CDR3 runs 15 residues. V lost 5 bases, J lost 4 bases, and 7 bases stayed unmatched. Germline V CDR1 and CDR2: MNHNS, SASEGT. The CDR3 DNA sequence: TGTGCCAGCAGTTTCGGACAGGGGAGCCCAGATACGCAGTATTTT. This gives the protein CASSFGQGSPDTQYF.

V and J are TRBV7-2 and TRBJ1-1; 7 bases line up with TRBD1. The V segment lost 5 bases and the J segment 3 bases; nucleotides outside the gene matches: 21. CDR3 length: 19 amino acids. CDR1 and CDR2 (germline): SGHTA, FQGNSA. The CDR3 nucleotides are TGTGCCAGCAGCGCCCCTGCGGGACAGTTCCTGTCTAGGGACACTGAAGCTTTCTTT. Translated: CASSAPAGQFLSRDTEAFF.

This clone showed up just a few times. This chain uses TRBV6-1 with TRBJ2-3; 8 nucleotides align to TRBD2. The CDR3 runs 15 residues. Trimming took 4 bases from V and 5 from J; bases not matched to a gene: 8. Germline CDR1 and CDR2: MNHNS and SASEGT. CDR3 nucleotide sequence: TGTGCCAGCAGTGGCCAGGGACTAGAGGGAGATACGCAGTATTTT. Translating gives CASSGQGLEGDTQYF.